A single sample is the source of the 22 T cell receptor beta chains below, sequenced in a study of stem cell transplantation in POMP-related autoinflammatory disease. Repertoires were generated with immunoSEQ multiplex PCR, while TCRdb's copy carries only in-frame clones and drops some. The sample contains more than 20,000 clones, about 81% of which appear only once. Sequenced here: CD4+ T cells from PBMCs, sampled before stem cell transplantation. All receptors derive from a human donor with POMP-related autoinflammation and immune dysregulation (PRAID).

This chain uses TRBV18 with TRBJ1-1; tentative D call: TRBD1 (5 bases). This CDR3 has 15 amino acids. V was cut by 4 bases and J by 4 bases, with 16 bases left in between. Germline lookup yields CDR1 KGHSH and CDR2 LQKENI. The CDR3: CASSLKTAPGTEAFF. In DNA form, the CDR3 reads TGTGCCAGCTCACTGAAGACAGCCCCAGGCACTGAAGCTTTCTTT.

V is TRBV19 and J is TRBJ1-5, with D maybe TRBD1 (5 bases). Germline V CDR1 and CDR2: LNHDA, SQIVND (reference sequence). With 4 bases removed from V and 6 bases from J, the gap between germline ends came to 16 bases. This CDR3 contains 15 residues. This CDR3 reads CASSNPRGGTQPQHF. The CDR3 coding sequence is TGTGCCAGTAGTAACCCCCGGGGGGGGACTCAGCCCCAGCATTTT.

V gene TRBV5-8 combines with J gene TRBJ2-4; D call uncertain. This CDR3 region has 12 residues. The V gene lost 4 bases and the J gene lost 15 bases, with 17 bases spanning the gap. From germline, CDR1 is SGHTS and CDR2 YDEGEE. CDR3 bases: TGTGCCAGCAGCACCCGACCGCGAATCTCGTACTTC. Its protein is CASSTRPRISYF.

This CDR3 is CASSFWAVAEVNTGELFF. In DNA form, the CDR3 reads TGCGCCAGCAGCTTTTGGGCCGTAGCGGAAGTGAACACCGGGGAGCTGTTTTTT. This chain connects TRBV5-1 to TRBJ2-2; a possible D gene is TRBD2 (6 bases). This CDR3 has 18 residues. V was shortened by 2 bases and J by 1 base, with 18 bases between the two germline ends. CDR1 and CDR2 from the germline V gene are SGHRS and YFSETQ.

The CDR3 loop is CASSHRNTEAFF. As DNA, the CDR3 is TGTGCCAGTAGTCACAGGAACACTGAAGCTTTCTTT. This chain connects TRBV19 to TRBJ1-1, with unresolved D. Between the trimmed V and J ends, which lost 5 bases and 1 base, there was a span of 5 bases. Germline V gene sequence: CDR1 LNHDA, CDR2 SQIVND (reference sequence). CDR3 length: 12 residues.

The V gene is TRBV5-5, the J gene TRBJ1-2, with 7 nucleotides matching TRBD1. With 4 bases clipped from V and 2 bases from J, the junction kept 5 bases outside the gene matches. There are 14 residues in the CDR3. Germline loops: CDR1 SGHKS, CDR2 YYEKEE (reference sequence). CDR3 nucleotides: TGTGCCAGCAGCCGTGACAGGGAAAACTATGGCTACACCTTC. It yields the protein CASSRDRENYGYTF.

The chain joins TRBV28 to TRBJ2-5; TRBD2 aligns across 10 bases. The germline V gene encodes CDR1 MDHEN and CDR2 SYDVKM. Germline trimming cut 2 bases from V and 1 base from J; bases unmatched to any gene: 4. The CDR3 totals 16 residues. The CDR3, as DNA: TGTGCCAGCAGTTTAGAGCGGGAGGGCCTCCAAGAGACCCAGTACTTC. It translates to CASSLEREGLQETQYF.

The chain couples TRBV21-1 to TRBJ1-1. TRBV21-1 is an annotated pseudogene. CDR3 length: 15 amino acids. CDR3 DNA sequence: TGTGCCAGCAGTGGGGGACCGGATCCCAACACTGAAGCTTTCTTT. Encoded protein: CASSGGPDPNTEAFF.

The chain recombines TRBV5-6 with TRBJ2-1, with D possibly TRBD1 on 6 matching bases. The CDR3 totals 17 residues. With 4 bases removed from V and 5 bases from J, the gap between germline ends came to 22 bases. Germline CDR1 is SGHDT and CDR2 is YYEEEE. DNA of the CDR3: TGTGCCAGCAGCGACCTTGGGAAGGGGGAGTGGAACAATGAGCAGTTCTTC. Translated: CASSDLGKGEWNNEQFF. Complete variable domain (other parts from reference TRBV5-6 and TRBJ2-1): DAGVTQSPTHLIKTRGQQVTLRCSPKSGHDTVSWYQQALGQGPQFIFQYYEEEERQRGNFPDRFSGHQFPNYSSELNVNALLLGDSALYLCASSDLGKGEWNNEQFFGPGTRLTVL.

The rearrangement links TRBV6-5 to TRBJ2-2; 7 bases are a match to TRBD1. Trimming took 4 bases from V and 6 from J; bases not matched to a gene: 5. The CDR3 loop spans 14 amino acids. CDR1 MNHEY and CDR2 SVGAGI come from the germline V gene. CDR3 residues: CASSSRGLAGELFF. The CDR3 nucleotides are TGTGCCAGCAGTTCTAGGGGGCTCGCCGGGGAGCTGTTTTTT.

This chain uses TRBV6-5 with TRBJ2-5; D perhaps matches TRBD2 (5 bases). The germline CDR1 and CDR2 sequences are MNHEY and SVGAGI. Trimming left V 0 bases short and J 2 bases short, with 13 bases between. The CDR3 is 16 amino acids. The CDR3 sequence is CASSYSGYPGQETQYF. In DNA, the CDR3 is TGTGCCAGCAGTTACTCGGGCTACCCGGGACAAGAGACCCAGTACTTC.

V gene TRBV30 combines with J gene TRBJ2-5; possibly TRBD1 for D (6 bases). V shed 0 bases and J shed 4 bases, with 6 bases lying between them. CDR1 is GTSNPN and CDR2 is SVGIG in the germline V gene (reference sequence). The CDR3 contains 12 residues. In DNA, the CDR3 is TGTGCCTGGAGTGTACAGGGAGAGACCCAGTACTTC. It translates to CAWSVQGETQYF.

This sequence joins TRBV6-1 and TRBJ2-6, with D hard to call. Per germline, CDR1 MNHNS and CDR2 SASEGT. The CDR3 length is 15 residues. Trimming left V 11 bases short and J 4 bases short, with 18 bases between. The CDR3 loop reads CAVRSQLAGANVLTF. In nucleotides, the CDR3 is TGTGCCGTGAGGTCGCAGCTCGCCGGGGCCAACGTCCTGACTTTC.

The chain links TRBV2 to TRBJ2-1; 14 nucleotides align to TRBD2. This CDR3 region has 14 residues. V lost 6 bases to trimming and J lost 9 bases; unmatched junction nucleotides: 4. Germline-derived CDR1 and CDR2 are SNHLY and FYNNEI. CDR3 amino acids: CASRGLAGDTEQFF. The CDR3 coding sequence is TGTGCCAGCAGGGGACTAGCGGGAGATACTGAGCAGTTCTTC.

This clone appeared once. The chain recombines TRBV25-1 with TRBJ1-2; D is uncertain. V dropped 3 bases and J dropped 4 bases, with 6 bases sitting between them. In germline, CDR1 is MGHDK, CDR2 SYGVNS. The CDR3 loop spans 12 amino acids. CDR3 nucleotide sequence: TGTGCCAGCAGTGATTCATTCTATGGCTACACCTTC. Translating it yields CASSDSFYGYTF.

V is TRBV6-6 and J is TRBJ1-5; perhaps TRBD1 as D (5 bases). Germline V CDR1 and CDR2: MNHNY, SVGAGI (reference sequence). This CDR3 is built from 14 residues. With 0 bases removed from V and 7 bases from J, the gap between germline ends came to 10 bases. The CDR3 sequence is CASSYSQGRQPQHF. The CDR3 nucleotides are TGTGCCAGCAGTTACTCGCAGGGACGGCAGCCCCAGCATTTT.

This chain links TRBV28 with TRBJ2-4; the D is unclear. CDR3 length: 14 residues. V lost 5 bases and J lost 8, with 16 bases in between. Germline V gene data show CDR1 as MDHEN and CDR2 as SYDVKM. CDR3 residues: CASSLPRSKDIQYF. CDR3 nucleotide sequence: TGTGCCAGCAGTCTCCCCCGGAGCAAGGACATTCAGTACTTC.

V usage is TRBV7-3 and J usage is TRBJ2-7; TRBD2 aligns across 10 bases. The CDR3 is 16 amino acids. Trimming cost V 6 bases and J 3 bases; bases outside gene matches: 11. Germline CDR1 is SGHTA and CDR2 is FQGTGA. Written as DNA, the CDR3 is TGTGCCAGCAGGGTAGCGGGAGGTTACCCGGGCTACGAGCAGTACTTC. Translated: CASRVAGGYPGYEQYF.

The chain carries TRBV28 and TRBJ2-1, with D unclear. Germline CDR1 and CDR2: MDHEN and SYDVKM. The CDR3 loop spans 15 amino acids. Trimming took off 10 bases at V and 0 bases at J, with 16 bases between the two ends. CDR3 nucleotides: TGTGCCACCCAAGTAGCCCGCCTCTCCTACAATGAGCAGTTCTTC. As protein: CATQVARLSYNEQFF. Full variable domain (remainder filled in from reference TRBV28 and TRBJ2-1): DVKVTQSSRYLVKRTGEKVFLECVQDMDHENMFWYRQDPGLGLRLIYFSYDVKMKEKGDIPEGYSVSREKKERFSLILESASTNQTSMYLCATQVARLSYNEQFFGPGTRLTVL.

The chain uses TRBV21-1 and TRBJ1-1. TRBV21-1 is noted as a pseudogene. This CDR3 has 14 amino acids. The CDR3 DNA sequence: TGTGCCAGCAGCAAAATGGCGGGAAACACTGAAGCTTTCTTT. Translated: CASSKMAGNTEAFF.

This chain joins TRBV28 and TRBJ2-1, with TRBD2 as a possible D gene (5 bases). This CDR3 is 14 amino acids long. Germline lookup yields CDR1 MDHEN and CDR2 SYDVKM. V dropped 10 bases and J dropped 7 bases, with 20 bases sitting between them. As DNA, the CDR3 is TGTGCCACCATCAGCGGTCCCCCCTGGAATGAGCAGTTCTTC. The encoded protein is CATISGPPWNEQFF.

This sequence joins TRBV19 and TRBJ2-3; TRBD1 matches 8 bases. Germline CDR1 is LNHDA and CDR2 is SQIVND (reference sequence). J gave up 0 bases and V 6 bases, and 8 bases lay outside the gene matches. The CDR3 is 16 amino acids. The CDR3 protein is CASSRGQGQSTDTQYF. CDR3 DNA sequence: TGTGCCAGTAGCCGAGGACAGGGCCAAAGCACAGATACGCAGTATTTT.